This T cell receptor beta chain was sequenced in a study of cytomegalovirus exposure and HLA in healthy donors. Points on this clone: Its antigen is undetermined.

It was with 60 Vbeta and 13 Jbeta primers that the PCR ran. The repertoire was sequenced with immunoSEQ multiplex PCR; TCRdb's copy has only in-frame clones and lacks some. The data include about 77,000 clones; the top ten clones carry approximately 13%. The CDR3 runs 14 residues. Germline loops: CDR1 SQVTM, CDR2 ANQGSEA. J lost 9 bases, V lost 6 bases, and 9 bases had no gene match. Findings and caveats of the study: A prior analysis recorded that most TCR beta V segments were productive about 87% or about 30% of the time. Near-uniform donor sequencing depth was presumed by presence/absence analyses. TCR beta V- and J-gene trimming, according to a later analysis, was linked to a missense DCLRE1C variant.

The receptor was isolated from a man between 45 and 60 years old in good health and CMV-seropositive. The chain joins TRBV29-1 to TRBJ2-1; 12 bases line up with TRBD1. Sequenced: PBMCs. CDR3 nucleotide sequence: TGCAGCGTAGCGGGACAGGGGGCAGATAGTGAGCAGTTCTTC. Protein sequence: CSVAGQGADSEQFF.